The 9 T cell receptor beta chains reported below all come from one sample, sequenced in a study of T-cell memory formation after mild COVID-19. TCRdb itself ran the 5' RACE reads through MiXCR, one entry per CDR3 protein. The sample contains 550,000 to 650,000 distinct CDR3 sequences, approximately 15% of which appear only once. Material for sequencing was PBMCs or a T cell subset sorted from them (not recorded which). The receptors were gathered from an adult woman who had mild COVID-19 (a few samples of this study predate the infection). Cell type and time point are not known.

This sequence joins TRBV7-3 and TRBJ1-2; D uncertain. The V gene lost 0 bases and the J gene lost 0 bases, with 14 bases spanning the gap. This CDR3 region has 17 residues. From germline, CDR1 is SGHTA and CDR2 FQGTGA. CDR3 sequence reads: CASSLTPPGSPNYGYTF. For the CDR3, the DNA is TGTGCCAGCAGCTTAACACCTCCGGGCAGTCCTAACTATGGCTACACCTTC.

The chain uses TRBV2 and TRBJ2-3, with 9 bases fitting TRBD2. Germline V gene lookup returns CDR1 SNHLY and CDR2 FYNNEI. V gave up 5 bases and J gave up 14 bases; unmatched junction bases: 14. The CDR3 runs to 14 residues. The CDR3 reads CASSRLREGYLVYF. For the CDR3, the DNA is TGTGCCAGCAGTCGCCTGCGGGAGGGCTATTTGGTGTATTTT.

This clonotype was seen only a few times. This chain links TRBV7-2 with TRBJ2-3; possible D gene TRBD1, 7 bases. Trimming removed 5 bases at V and 3 bases at J, with 15 bases between. CDR3 length: 15 amino acids. In germline, CDR1 is SGHTA, CDR2 FQGNSA. The DNA for the CDR3 is TGTGCCAGCAGCAAAGGAGGGGGCCGGACAGATACGCAGTATTTT. Translated: CASSKGGGRTDTQYF.

The CDR3 reads CASRSGTGKAKNIQYF. The CDR3 DNA follows: TGTGCCAGCAGGAGCGGGACAGGGAAAGCCAAAAACATTCAGTACTTC. This chain connects TRBV6-5 to TRBJ2-4; 9 nucleotides align to TRBD1. The CDR3 contains 16 residues. Germline V gene data show CDR1 as MNHEY and CDR2 as SVGAGI. V trimming: 6 bases; J trimming: 0 bases; junction bases outside the gene matches: 6.

This clonotype has just a few counts. The chain has TRBV23-1 and TRBJ2-5, with D maybe TRBD1 (6 bases). TRBV23-1 is annotated as an ORF whose role is uncertain. Trimming cost V 11 bases and J 1 base, with 14 bases left between them. The CDR3 is made up of 13 amino acids. The CDR3 bases are TGCGCCGGGATGGACAGTACCCAAGAGACCCAGTACTTC. Translated, it gives CAGMDSTQETQYF.

Remarks on this clonotype: Mismatch with germline at one junction end may stem from a read error. The V gene is TRBV7-2, the J gene TRBJ2-1; 10 positions agree with TRBD1. Germline CDR1 and CDR2: SGHTA and FQGNSA. The length of the CDR3 is 17 residues. CDR3 nucleotide sequence: TGTGCCAGCAGATTAGAACCGGGACAGGGGTCTGTGGGGAAGCAGTTCTTC. Amino acid sequence: CASRLEPGQGSVGKQFF.

This clonotype was observed many times. The chain has TRBV5-1 and TRBJ2-7; either TRBD1 or TRBD2 may fit D (5 bases each). Trimming pared 4 bases from V and 2 bases from J, leaving 16 bases between. The CDR3 loop spans 15 amino acids. The V gene's germline CDR1 is SGHRS and CDR2 YFSETQ. The CDR3 is CASSPGTERTYEQYF. The CDR3 DNA is TGCGCCAGCAGCCCAGGGACCGAACGTACCTACGAGCAGTACTTC.

This rearrangement joins TRBV4-2 to TRBJ2-1; tentative D call: TRBD2 (7 bases). Trimming left V 1 base short and J 0 bases short, with 10 bases between. The CDR3 runs 16 residues. From germline, CDR1 is LGHNA and CDR2 YNFKEQ. The CDR3 sequence: CASSQVGGRSYNEQFF. The CDR3 DNA sequence: TGTGCCAGCAGCCAAGTGGGGGGGCGCTCCTACAATGAGCAGTTCTTC.

This chain uses TRBV20-1 with TRBJ2-1; 12 positions match TRBD2. Germline trimming cut 2 bases from V and 7 bases from J; bases unmatched to any gene: 9. Germline CDR1 is DFQATT and CDR2 is SNEGSKA (reference sequence). CDR3 length equals 16 residues. The CDR3 DNA reads TGCAGTGCTAGACCTAAACCGGGACTAGCGGGTAATGAGCAGTTCTTC. Amino acids: CSARPKPGLAGNEQFF.